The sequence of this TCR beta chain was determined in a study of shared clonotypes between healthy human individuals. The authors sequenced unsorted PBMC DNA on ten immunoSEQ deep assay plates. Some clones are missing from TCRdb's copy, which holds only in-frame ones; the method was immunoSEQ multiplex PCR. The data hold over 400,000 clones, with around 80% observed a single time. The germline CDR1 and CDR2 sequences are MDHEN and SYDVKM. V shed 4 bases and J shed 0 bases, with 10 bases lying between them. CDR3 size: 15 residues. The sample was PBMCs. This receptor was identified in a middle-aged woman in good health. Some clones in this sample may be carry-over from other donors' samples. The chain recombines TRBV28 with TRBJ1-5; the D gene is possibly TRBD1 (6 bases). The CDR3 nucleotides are TGTGCCAGCAGTTGGGTACAGGGTAGCAATCAGCCCCAGCATTTT. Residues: CASSWVQGSNQPQHF.